Each of the 18 T cell receptor beta chains below was sequenced from the same sample in a study of blood T cell repertoires in COVID-19 (dated by TCRdb to between 2020 and 2021). Libraries were made using the immunoSEQ multiplex PCR assay. This is the immuneACCESS table as TCRdb keeps it, with only in-frame sequences that have V and J called. A part of the clones is gone; compared with another copy, unresolved V genes explain less than half, and the rest is unexplained. The sample table records some 290,000 clones; about 88% of these occur just once. The leading ten clones occupy roughly 10% of the sample. The sequenced sample was peripheral blood. These receptors were taken from a woman in her twenties or thirties with COVID-19, enrolled during active disease.

V gene TRBV11-2 combines with J gene TRBJ2-7; TRBD2 matches at 7 bases. The germline V gene has CDR1 SGHAT and CDR2 FQNNGV. The CDR3 covers 16 residues. V dropped 3 bases and J dropped 3; count of bases not matched to a gene: 11. CDR3 sequence (DNA): TGTGCCAGCAGCTTCCCTGGGGTGGCGGGAGTCTACGAGCAGTACTTC. Translated: CASSFPGVAGVYEQYF.

In this sample, this clone turned up once. The chain carries TRBV11-2 and TRBJ1-2, with TRBD1 matching over 9 bases. Germline assignment: CDR1 SGHAT and CDR2 FQNNGV. The V gene end was trimmed by 2 bases and the J gene end by 13 bases; junction bases not matched to a gene: 5. CDR3 length: 12 residues. Written as DNA, the CDR3 is TGTGCCAGCAGCTTAAGGACAGGGGATGCCACCTTC. It is translated as CASSLRTGDATF. Using reference TRBV11-2 and TRBJ1-2 for the parts outside the CDR3, the full variable domain is EAGVAQSPRYKIIEKRQSVAFWCNPISGHATLYWYQQILGQGPKLLIQFQNNGVVDDSQLPKDRFSAERLKGVDSTLKIQPAKLEDSAVYLCASSLRTGDATFGSGTRLTVV.

A single count supports this clone. The chain links TRBV24-1 to TRBJ2-1, with TRBD2 matching 13 bases. The V gene end was trimmed by 4 bases and the J gene end by 9 bases; junction bases not matched to a gene: 5. Looked up from germline, CDR1 is KGHDR and CDR2 is SFDVKD. The CDR3 runs 15 residues. DNA for the CDR3: TGTGCCACCAGTGACGGACTAGCGGGAGAAGCTGAGCAGTTCTTC. As protein: CATSDGLAGEAEQFF.

The rearrangement joins TRBV14 to TRBJ2-5; tentatively, D is TRBD2 (5 bases). V lost 4 bases to trimming and J lost 4 bases, with 10 bases between them. Germline V lookup: CDR1 SGHDN, CDR2 FVKESK. The CDR3 covers 13 residues. Written as DNA, the CDR3 is TGTGCCAGCAGCCGGATACTAGGAGAGACCCAGTACTTC. This encodes CASSRILGETQYF.

The sample holds a few counts of this clone. V usage is TRBV19 and J usage is TRBJ1-3; D is unresolved. From germline, CDR1 is LNHDA and CDR2 SQIVND (reference sequence). This CDR3 has 13 amino acids. The V gene lost 3 bases and the J gene lost 0 bases, with 3 bases spanning the gap. CDR3 in amino acids: CASSISSGNTIYF. CDR3 bases: TGTGCCAGTAGTATCAGCTCTGGAAACACCATATATTTT.

The J gene is TRBJ2-1, the V gene TRBV5-1; 9 nucleotides line up with TRBD1. In germline, CDR1 is SGHRS, CDR2 YFSETQ. V was clipped by 0 bases and J by 9 bases; unmatched bases: 10. This CDR3 is built from 16 residues. As DNA, the CDR3 is TGCGCCAGCAGCTTGGGCCTCGGGACAGGGTTAAGTGAGCAGTTCTTC. Translation: CASSLGLGTGLSEQFF.

The chain employs TRBV18 and TRBJ1-5, with 9 bases aligning to TRBD1. The CDR3 length is 16 residues. The ends lost 5 bases at V and 2 bases at J; junction bases unmatched: 7. CDR1 is KGHSH and CDR2 is LQKENI in the germline V gene. The CDR3 protein is CASSVGQGNGNQPQHF. The CDR3 DNA reads TGTGCCAGCTCAGTCGGACAGGGGAACGGCAATCAGCCCCAGCATTTT.

V and J are TRBV19 and TRBJ1-1, with 9 positions matching TRBD1. Germline values: CDR1 LNHDA, CDR2 SQIVND (reference sequence). The CDR3 length is 14 residues. The V segment lost 4 bases and the J segment 2 bases; nucleotides outside the gene matches: 2. The CDR3 reads CASSTGQGNTEAFF. The CDR3 DNA reads TGTGCCAGTAGTACGGGACAGGGAAACACTGAAGCTTTCTTT.

In the case of this clone: This same CDR3 is encoded by further DNA sequences in the sample. The CDR3 sequence: CASSLLYEQYF. In DNA, the CDR3 is TGTGCCAGCAGTTTACTCTACGAGCAGTACTTC. V usage is TRBV28 and J usage is TRBJ2-7; no clear D gene. The V gene's germline CDR1 is MDHEN and CDR2 SYDVKM. V gave up 2 bases and J gave up 3 bases, with 2 bases separating them. This CDR3 has 11 residues.

For the CDR3, the DNA is TGTGCCAGCAGCGCACAGGGTTGGGATGAGCAGTTCTTC. This sequence encodes CASSAQGWDEQFF. V gene TRBV9 combines with J gene TRBJ2-1, with a weak D call TRBD1 (6 bases). V lost 3 bases and J 8 bases, leaving 12 bases between the germline ends. The CDR3 totals 13 residues. The germline CDR1 and CDR2 sequences are SGDLS and YYNGEE.

The genes are TRBV11-2 and TRBJ2-4; D uncertain. CDR1 is SGHAT, CDR2 FQNNGV, per germline. Trimming removed 4 bases from V and 1 base from J, with 11 bases in between. The CDR3 spans 15 residues. CDR3 amino acids: CASSSPGLAKNIQYF. CDR3 sequence (DNA): TGTGCCAGCAGCTCCCCGGGTCTGGCCAAAAACATTCAGTACTTC.

This chain uses TRBV24-1 with TRBJ2-1, with a tentative D call TRBD2 (5 bases). Germline lookup yields CDR1 KGHDR and CDR2 SFDVKD. This CDR3 region has 15 residues. V was shortened by 1 base and J by 0 bases, with 6 bases between the two germline ends. The CDR3 protein is CATSDFGVSYNEQFF. The CDR3 DNA follows: TGTGCCACCAGTGATTTCGGGGTCTCCTACAATGAGCAGTTCTTC.

The chain couples TRBV3-1 (or the pseudogene TRBV3-2) to TRBJ2-7; TRBD2 agrees at 10 bases. Germline loops: CDR1 LGHDT, CDR2 YNNKEL (reference sequence). The J segment lost 4 bases and the V segment lost 4 bases, leaving 4 bases of the junction unmatched. The CDR3 sequence is 14 residues long. The CDR3 nucleotides read TGTGCCAGCAGCCGGGCTAGCGGGAGTTACGAGCAGTACTTC. Amino acids: CASSRASGSYEQYF.

This chain links TRBV7-9 with TRBJ1-1, with 7 bases matching TRBD1. The germline V gene encodes CDR1 SEHNR and CDR2 FQNEAQ (reference sequence). CDR3 length: 13 residues. V gave up 5 bases and J gave up 5 bases; unmatched junction bases: 5. Here the CDR3 reads CASSQTGRTEAFF. CDR3 nucleotide sequence: TGTGCCAGCAGCCAGACAGGGCGAACTGAAGCTTTCTTT.

J is TRBJ1-2 and V is TRBV6-5, with 8 bases matching TRBD1. This CDR3 has 15 residues. Germline CDR1 reads MNHEY; CDR2 reads SVGAGI. J gave up 5 bases and V 6 bases, and 11 bases lay outside the gene matches. CDR3 protein: CASRPGTGPGYGYTF. Written as DNA, the CDR3 is TGTGCCAGCAGGCCCGGGACAGGTCCTGGGTATGGCTACACCTTC.

The rearrangement joins TRBV10-1 to TRBJ2-7; TRBD2 matches 7 bases. The length of the CDR3 is 13 residues. Trimming removed 3 bases from V and 5 bases from J; junction bases left unmatched: 4. Per the germline V gene, CDR1 is WNHNN and CDR2 is SYGVQD (reference sequence). CDR3 nucleotide sequence: TGCGCCAGCAGTGATCGGACTAGTGACGAGCAGTACTTC. This sequence encodes CASSDRTSDEQYF.

The chain joins TRBV18 to TRBJ2-3, with TRBD2 as a possible D gene (6 bases). The CDR3 has 14 residues. Germline V gene data show CDR1 as KGHSH and CDR2 as LQKENI. The V end lost 1 base, the J end lost 5 bases, and 10 bases lay between the germline ends. CDR3 in DNA: TGTGCCAGCTCACCACTCGGGGGTGAAGATACGCAGTATTTT. Translating gives CASSPLGGEDTQYF.

The V call is TRBV7-9, the J call TRBJ1-2, with D possibly matching TRBD1 (6 bases). Germline CDR1 and CDR2: SEHNR and FQNEAQ (reference sequence). V lost 5 bases and J lost 2, with 12 bases in between. The CDR3 extends over 14 amino acids. The CDR3 reads CASSGEGHNYGYTF. CDR3 nucleotide sequence: TGTGCCAGCAGCGGGGAGGGACACAACTATGGCTACACCTTC.